Listed here are 27 T cell receptor beta chains from one sample, sequenced in a study of cytomegalovirus exposure and HLA in healthy donors. PCR was performed using 60 Vbeta and 13 Jbeta primers. Sequencing used immunoSEQ multiplex PCR; TCRdb keeps in-frame clones, though not all of them. The profile covers over 150,000 clones, with around two thirds appearing a single time and 1.3% to 1.5% taken by the ten largest. The specimen was PBMCs. The receptors were gathered from a man in his fifties in good health and CMV-seronegative.

The V gene is TRBV7-9, the J gene TRBJ1-4, with 7 bases matching TRBD1. Per germline, CDR1 SEHNR and CDR2 FQNEAQ (reference sequence). CDR3 length equals 16 residues. Losses at the gene ends were 5 bases for V and 2 bases for J; bases not matched to a gene: 8. The CDR3 sequence: CASSLTGAGTNEKLFF. As DNA, the CDR3 is TGTGCCAGCAGCCTAACAGGGGCCGGGACTAATGAAAAACTGTTTTTT.

This clone was counted only a few times. The genes are TRBV7-3 and TRBJ2-7; TRBD1 aligns across 8 bases. The CDR3 runs 15 residues. CDR1 and CDR2 from the germline V gene are SGHTA and FQGTGA. V trimming: 6 bases; J trimming: 3 bases; junction bases outside the gene matches: 10. CDR3 nucleotide sequence: TGTGCCAGCAGTCTATCCGGGACAGGAGGCTACGAGCAGTACTTC. Amino acid sequence: CASSLSGTGGYEQYF.

The chain has TRBV11-2 and TRBJ2-3, with a weak D call TRBD2 (7 bases). This CDR3 comprises 17 residues. With 6 bases removed from V and 5 bases from J, the gap between germline ends came to 24 bases. Per germline, CDR1 SGHAT and CDR2 FQNNGV. The chain's CDR3 is CASRLGVGGRRGDTQYF. CDR3 nucleotide sequence: TGTGCCAGCAGATTGGGTGTCGGGGGGCGGAGGGGAGATACGCAGTATTTT. The entire variable domain, with the rest obtained from reference TRBV11-2 and TRBJ2-3, is as follows: EAGVAQSPRYKIIEKRQSVAFWCNPISGHATLYWYQQILGQGPKLLIQFQNNGVVDDSQLPKDRFSAERLKGVDSTLKIQPAKLEDSAVYLCASRLGVGGRRGDTQYFGPGTRLTVL.

The chain couples TRBV18 to TRBJ1-1; TRBD1 is a possible D gene (6 bases). Trimming removed 2 bases at V and 4 bases at J, with 11 bases between. CDR1 KGHSH and CDR2 LQKENI come from the germline V gene. The CDR3 length is 14 residues. The CDR3 spells CASSPTRGSTEAFF. CDR3 sequence (DNA): TGTGCCAGCTCACCAACCAGGGGTAGCACTGAAGCTTTCTTT.

The V gene is TRBV6-5, the J gene TRBJ1-2, with TRBD1 as a possible D gene (5 bases). Germline V lookup: CDR1 MNHEY, CDR2 SVGAGI. The germline V and J ends were trimmed by 6 bases and 2 bases, with 13 bases remaining between them. The CDR3 consists of 14 residues. CDR3 DNA: TGTGCCAGCAGCCTTCTTGGGGGGAACTATGGCTACACCTTC. Translated, it gives CASSLLGGNYGYTF.

The chain uses TRBV7-9 and TRBJ1-1; TRBD1 might be the D (5 bases). Trimming removed 6 bases at V and 0 bases at J, with 14 bases between. Germline CDR1 and CDR2: SEHNR and FQNEAQ (reference sequence). This CDR3 contains 15 residues. CDR3 sequence reads: CASSRQKPMNTEAFF. The CDR3 bases are TGTGCCAGCAGTAGACAGAAACCCATGAACACTGAAGCTTTCTTT.

The chain employs TRBV5-1 and TRBJ2-1, with TRBD1 matching 9 bases. Germline-derived CDR1 and CDR2 are SGHRS and YFSETQ. V lost 0 bases to trimming and J lost 5 bases; unmatched junction nucleotides: 3. The CDR3 totals 15 residues. CDR3 nucleotides: TGCGCCAGCAGCTTGGGGGACAGGGAAAACAATGAGCAGTTCTTC. Protein sequence: CASSLGDRENNEQFF.

The chain has TRBV5-1 and TRBJ2-1, with D perhaps matching TRBD2 (6 bases). The V end lost 4 bases, the J end lost 3 bases, and 8 bases lay between the germline ends. CDR3 length equals 13 residues. The germline V gene has CDR1 SGHRS and CDR2 YFSETQ. CDR3 protein: CASSTDYYNEQFF. The CDR3 nucleotides are TGCGCCAGCAGCACGGACTACTACAATGAGCAGTTCTTC.

This clone was picked up a small number of times. The chain is built from TRBV7-2 and TRBJ2-7; TRBD1 matches 7 bases. Germline values: CDR1 SGHTA, CDR2 FQGNSA. The CDR3 length is 16 residues. Trimming at V came to 5 bases and at J to 0 bases, leaving 10 bases not matched to a gene. The CDR3 loop is CASSPRTGYSSYEQYF. The CDR3 DNA reads as TGTGCCAGCAGCCCCCGGACAGGCTATAGCTCCTACGAGCAGTACTTC.

The chain links TRBV6-5 to TRBJ2-7; D is ambiguous. The CDR3 loop spans 14 amino acids. CDR1 is MNHEY, CDR2 SVGAGI, per germline. Trimming took 0 bases from V and 3 from J, leaving 9 bases between them. CDR3 sequence (DNA): TGTGCCAGCAGTTACTCCGGAGATTTCTACGAGCAGTACTTC. Translating gives CASSYSGDFYEQYF.

This clone was counted between two and nine times. J is TRBJ1-6 and V is TRBV27, with D unclear. CDR1 is MNHEY, CDR2 SMNVEV, per germline (reference sequence). The V end lost 3 bases, the J end lost 2 bases, and 5 bases lay between the germline ends. The CDR3 has 14 residues. The CDR3 nucleotides are TGTGCCAGCAGTTTGTCAACCTATAATTCACCCCTCCACTTT. Protein product: CASSLSTYNSPLHF.

This clone was picked up a small number of times. The V and J genes are TRBV11-3 and TRBJ1-1; 8 nucleotides agree with TRBD1. Germline V gene sequence: CDR1 SGHNT, CDR2 YENEEA. The CDR3 has 13 residues. J was trimmed by 7 bases and V by 5 bases; bases with no gene match: 6. The CDR3 nucleotides read TGTGCCAGCAGCCCTTCAGGGGGCGATGAAGCTTTCTTT. Translating it yields CASSPSGGDEAFF.

The chain is built from TRBV4-2 and TRBJ1-1; a possible D gene is TRBD1 (6 bases). V was cut by 7 bases and J by 1 base, with 22 bases left in between. The CDR3 is 17 amino acids. Per the germline V gene, CDR1 is LGHNA and CDR2 is YNFKEQ. CDR3: CASTSSVGGLANTEAFF. DNA of the CDR3: TGTGCCAGCACCTCCTCAGTGGGGGGGCTGGCGAACACTGAAGCTTTCTTT.

This clone was counted a few times. The gene calls are TRBV7-6 and TRBJ2-2; 9 bases map to TRBD1. With 8 bases clipped from V and 6 bases from J, the junction kept 10 bases outside the gene matches. CDR3 length equals 15 residues. Germline V lookup: CDR1 SGHVS, CDR2 FNYEAQ. CDR3: CASQSGQGIPGELFF. CDR3 nucleotides: TGTGCCAGCCAATCCGGACAGGGGATCCCCGGGGAGCTGTTTTTT. The full variable domain, with the rest looked up from reference TRBV7-6 and TRBJ2-2, is GAGVSQSPRYKVTKRGQDVALRCDPISGHVSLYWYRQALGQGPEFLTYFNYEAQQDKSGLPNDRFSAERPEGSISTLTIQRTEQRDSAMYRCASQSGQGIPGELFFGEGSRLTVL.

V is TRBV18 and J is TRBJ1-4; 9 positions agree with TRBD1. The CDR3 totals 15 residues. Germline-derived CDR1 and CDR2 are KGHSH and LQKENI. Trimming cost V 4 bases and J 1 base; bases outside gene matches: 1. The CDR3 here is CASSRGQGTNEKLFF. DNA for the CDR3: TGTGCCAGCTCACGGGGACAGGGAACTAATGAAAAACTGTTTTTT.

The chain carries TRBV6-1 and TRBJ1-3, with 8 bases identical to TRBD1. CDR1 is MNHNS, CDR2 SASEGT, per germline. V gave up 6 bases and J gave up 0 bases; unmatched junction bases: 1. The CDR3 loop spans 14 amino acids. This chain's CDR3 is CASRGQVSGNTIYF. As DNA, the CDR3 is TGTGCCAGCAGGGGACAGGTCTCTGGAAACACCATATATTTT.

CDR3 residues: CSVKPDRTGSNEQYF. The CDR3 DNA follows: TGCAGCGTGAAACCTGACCGGACAGGTAGCAACGAGCAGTACTTC. This chain uses TRBV29-1 with TRBJ2-7; TRBD1 matches 7 bases. Trimming at V came to 6 bases and at J to 5 bases, leaving 16 bases not matched to a gene. Germline V lookup: CDR1 SQVTM, CDR2 ANQGSEA. The CDR3 contains 15 residues.

This clone was recorded a few times. CDR3 sequence: CASSHPGANYGYTF. DNA for the CDR3: TGTGCCAGTTCCCACCCTGGAGCTAACTATGGCTACACCTTC. The chain is built from TRBV28 and TRBJ1-2; the D is unclear. Trimming pared 9 bases from V and 0 bases from J, leaving 14 bases between. CDR1 MDHEN and CDR2 SYDVKM come from the germline V gene. This CDR3 contains 14 residues.

This chain links TRBV19 with TRBJ2-7; possible D gene TRBD1, 5 bases. Between the trimmed V and J ends, which lost 4 bases and 3 bases, there was a span of 10 bases. This CDR3 has 13 residues. Per the germline V gene, CDR1 is LNHDA and CDR2 is SQIVND (reference sequence). The CDR3 protein is CASSTDSFYEQYF. The CDR3 bases are TGTGCCAGTAGTACCGACAGTTTCTACGAGCAGTACTTC.

The chain carries TRBV7-2 and TRBJ2-1; D perhaps matches TRBD1 (5 bases). CDR1 is SGHTA, CDR2 FQGNSA, per germline. The length of the CDR3 is 15 residues. V lost 4 bases to trimming and J lost 2 bases, with 12 bases between them. The CDR3 is CASSSQGRAYNEQFF. For the CDR3, the DNA is TGTGCCAGCAGCTCTCAGGGTAGGGCCTACAATGAGCAGTTCTTC.

The V call is TRBV7-6, the J call TRBJ1-2, with 7 nucleotides matching TRBD1. The V gene's germline CDR1 is SGHVS and CDR2 FNYEAQ. The CDR3 consists of 17 residues. V shed 2 bases, J shed 5 bases, and the junction held 14 bases outside the gene matches. In DNA form, the CDR3 reads TGTGCCAGCAGCTTAAGACTAATGGGACAGAATTTGTATGGCTACACCTTC. Amino acids: CASSLRLMGQNLYGYTF.

The chain couples TRBV5-1 to TRBJ2-5; 7 positions match TRBD1. This CDR3 is built from 14 residues. The trim removed 4 bases at V and 0 bases at J, leaving 3 bases unmatched. Germline CDR1 is SGHRS and CDR2 is YFSETQ. CDR3 bases: TGCGCCAGCAGCCCGGGACAGAACCAAGAGACCCAGTACTTC. Translated: CASSPGQNQETQYF.

V usage is TRBV10-3 and J usage is TRBJ2-2; 7 bases fit TRBD1. Germline-derived CDR1 and CDR2 are ENHRY and SYGVKD. The CDR3 extends over 15 amino acids. Trimming cost V 6 bases and J 4 bases; bases outside gene matches: 8. The CDR3 spells CAIRAGTEFTGELFF. In DNA form, the CDR3 reads TGTGCCATCAGGGCCGGGACAGAGTTCACCGGGGAGCTGTTTTTT.

The genes are TRBV19 and TRBJ1-1; a possible D gene is TRBD1 (5 bases). This CDR3 spans 14 amino acids. With 7 bases removed from V and 2 bases from J, the gap between germline ends came to 14 bases. The germline gives CDR1 LNHDA, CDR2 SQIVND (reference sequence). The DNA of the CDR3 is TGTGCCAGTAACGGAAGGGGCGAAAACACTGAAGCTTTCTTT. Encoded protein: CASNGRGENTEAFF.

This clone was observed a handful of times. J is TRBJ2-3 and V is TRBV6-1, with D possibly matching TRBD1 (5 bases). Looked up from germline, CDR1 is MNHNS and CDR2 is SASEGT. The CDR3 has 12 residues. The V and J ends lost 6 bases and 3 bases respectively, with 7 bases between them. The CDR3 loop reads CASSQGTDTQYF. CDR3 nucleotide sequence: TGTGCCAGCAGCCAGGGTACAGATACGCAGTATTTT.

The chain links TRBV7-9 to TRBJ2-3; D is uncertain. The V and J ends lost 2 bases and 6 bases respectively, with 9 bases between them. The CDR3 has 13 residues. Germline-derived CDR1 and CDR2 are SEHNR and FQNEAQ (reference sequence). The CDR3 loop reads CASSLLLGDTQYF. In DNA form, the CDR3 reads TGTGCCAGCAGCTTACTCCTCGGGGATACGCAGTATTTT. The variable domain in full, with the rest retrieved from reference TRBV7-9 and TRBJ2-3, is DTGVSQNPRHKITKRGQNVTFRCDPISEHNRLYWYRQTLGQGPEFLTYFQNEAQLEKSRLLSDRFSAERPKGSFSTLEIQRTEQGDSAMYLCASSLLLGDTQYFGPGTRLTVL.

The rearrangement joins TRBV5-6 to TRBJ1-2; D unclear. CDR1 and CDR2 (germline): SGHDT, YYEEEE. The CDR3 has 16 residues. The V and J ends lost 9 bases and 1 base respectively, with 22 bases between them. The CDR3 sequence: CATGRRRRSRNYGYTF. In DNA, the CDR3 is TGTGCCACCGGGAGAAGGCGCAGGTCGCGTAACTATGGCTACACCTTC.